This T cell receptor beta chain was captured in a study of blood T cell repertoires in COVID-19. The protocol was immunoSEQ multiplex PCR, while the TCRdb copy is restricted to in-frame clones and leaves out a portion. Of about 210,000 clones in the sample, 81% were seen once. This CDR3 comprises 15 residues. Germline V gene data show CDR1 as LGHDT and CDR2 as YNNKEL (reference sequence). The J segment lost 6 bases and the V segment lost 4 bases, leaving 5 bases of the junction unmatched. The sample consisted of PBMCs or T cells enriched from blood (not recorded which). This chain uses TRBV3-1 (or the pseudogene TRBV3-2) with TRBJ2-3; 12 bases line up with TRBD1. The TCR comes from a woman aged 45-60 years with acute COVID-19. The CDR3 is CASSPRDRGLDTQYF. Written as DNA, the CDR3 is TGTGCCAGCAGCCCCCGGGACAGGGGGCTGGATACGCAGTATTTT.